This T cell receptor (beta chain) was identified during a study of T cell repertoires in cytomegalovirus infection. Study overall: Public TCR beta signatures marked donors with CMV infection and the matching HLA.

The germline V and J ends were trimmed by 3 bases and 7 bases, with 6 bases remaining between them. In germline, CDR1 is LNHNV, CDR2 YYDKDF (reference sequence). The CDR3 sequence is 12 residues long. Remarks on this clonotype: Its target is not known.

TCRdb re-called the reads through MiXCR, storing one row per CDR3 protein. Of under 850,000 distinct CDR3 sequences listed, 35% to 45% were seen once; the top ten hold roughly 2.8%. General study results and limits: Ex vivo, HLA-C-restricted CMV-specific TCR beta clonotypes prevailed over the rest of the response.

The sequencing sample was made of PBMCs. The chain uses TRBV15 and TRBJ1-4, with no clear D. This TCR was sampled from a human donor in good health (CMV status not recorded). Some clones in this sample may be carry-over from other donors' samples. CDR3 DNA: TGTGCCACCAGCAGTGCCCCTGAAAAACTGTTTTTT. This translates into CATSSAPEKLFF.